This T cell receptor beta chain was sequenced during a study of technical replicates of blood from a handful of donors. Using immunoSEQ multiplex PCR, the repertoire was profiled, and TCRdb retains in-frame clones only, with some absent. Among approximately 84,000 clones, 98% were seen once, and the ten largest hold over 0.13%. With V trimmed by 10 bases and J by 6 bases, 12 bases remained unmatched. The CDR3 contains 14 residues. Germline values: CDR1 MNHEY, CDR2 SMNVEV (reference sequence). Sequencing was carried out using T cells isolated from PBMCs. The sequence was obtained from a human donor in good health. The chain couples TRBV27 to TRBJ2-1; 7 nucleotides align to TRBD2. CDR3 sequence: CATRLAGGVNEQFF. The CDR3 DNA reads as TGTGCCACCAGACTAGCCGGAGGGGTCAATGAGCAGTTCTTC.